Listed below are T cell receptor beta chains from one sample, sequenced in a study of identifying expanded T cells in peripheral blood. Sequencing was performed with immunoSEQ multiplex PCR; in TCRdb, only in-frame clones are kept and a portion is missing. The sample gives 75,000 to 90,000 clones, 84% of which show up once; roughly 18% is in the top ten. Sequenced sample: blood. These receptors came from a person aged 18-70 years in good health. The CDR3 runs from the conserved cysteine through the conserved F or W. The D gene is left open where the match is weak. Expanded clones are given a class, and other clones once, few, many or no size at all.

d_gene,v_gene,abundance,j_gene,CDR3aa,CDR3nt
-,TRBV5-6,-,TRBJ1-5,CASSSLRENSNQPQHF,TGTGCCAGCAGTTCCCTCAGGGAAAATAGCAATCAGCCCCAGCATTTT
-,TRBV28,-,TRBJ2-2,CASSFPGREPNTGELFF,TGTGCCAGCAGTTTTCCCGGCCGTGAGCCGAACACCGGGGAGCTGTTTTTT
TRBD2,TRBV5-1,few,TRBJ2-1,CASSLFLTGSGSLREQFF,TGCGCCAGCAGCTTATTCCTAACGGGTAGCGGGAGTCTGCGTGAGCAGTTCTTC
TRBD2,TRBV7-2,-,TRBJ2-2,CASSSSGGRGLAGELFF,TGTGCCAGCAGCTCCTCGGGCGGGAGGGGACTAGCCGGGGAGCTGTTTTTT
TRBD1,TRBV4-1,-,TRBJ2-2,CASSHGTGRDTGELFF,TGCGCCAGCAGCCACGGGACAGGGCGGGACACCGGGGAGCTGTTTTTT
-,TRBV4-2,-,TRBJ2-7,CASSQVGLAGAYEQYF,TGTGCCAGCAGCCAAGTTGGGCTAGCAGGGGCCTACGAGCAGTACTTC
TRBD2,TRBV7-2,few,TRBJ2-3,CASSFLSTGGRSDTQYF,TGTGCCAGCAGCTTTTTGTCAACGGGAGGGCGATCGGATACGCAGTATTTT
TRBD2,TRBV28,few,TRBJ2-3,CASRGLAGRTDTQYF,TGTGCCAGCAGGGGACTAGCGGGGCGCACAGATACGCAGTATTTT
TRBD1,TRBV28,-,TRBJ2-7,CASSLRQGYEQYF,TGTGCCAGCAGTTTAAGACAGGGGTACGAGCAGTACTTC
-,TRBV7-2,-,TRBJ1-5,CASSLAGGGNQPQHF,TGTGCCAGCAGCTTAGCTGGGGGAGGCAATCAGCCCCAGCATTTT
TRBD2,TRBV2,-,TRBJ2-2,CASTSGLNTGELFF,TGTGCCAGCACTAGCGGGCTAAACACCGGGGAGCTGTTTTTT
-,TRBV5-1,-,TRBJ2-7,CASTPLGTTTYEQYF,TGCGCCAGCACCCCTTTGGGGACAACTACCTACGAGCAGTACTTC
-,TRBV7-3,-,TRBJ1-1,CASSFGGAEAFF,TGTGCCAGCAGCTTCGGGGGAGCTGAAGCTTTCTTT
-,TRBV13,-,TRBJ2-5,CASSVYGDRKETQYF,TGTGCCAGCAGCGTCTACGGGGATAGGAAAGAGACCCAGTACTTC
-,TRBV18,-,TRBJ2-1,CASSPISGTSYNEQFF,TGTGCCAGCTCACCAATTTCCGGGACTTCCTACAATGAGCAGTTCTTC
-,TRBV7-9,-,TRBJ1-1,CASSSGLNTEAFF,TGTGCCAGCAGCTCAGGGTTGAACACTGAAGCTTTCTTT
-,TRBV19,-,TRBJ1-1,CASSMGAGHNTEAFF,TGTGCCAGTAGTATGGGCGCAGGCCACAACACTGAAGCTTTCTTT
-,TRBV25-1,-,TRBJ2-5,CASSHPGDQETQYF,TGTGCCAGCAGTCATCCGGGGGACCAAGAGACCCAGTACTTC
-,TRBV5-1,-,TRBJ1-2,CASRKANRDEGYTF,TGCGCCAGCAGAAAGGCCAACCGGGACGAGGGCTACACCTTC
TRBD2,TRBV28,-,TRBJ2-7,CASSLPGGYSYEQYF,TGTGCCAGCAGTTTACCGGGAGGTTACTCCTACGAGCAGTACTTC
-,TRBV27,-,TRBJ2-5,CASSPGLGGETQYF,TGTGCCAGCAGTCCCGGACTGGGGGGAGAGACCCAGTACTTC
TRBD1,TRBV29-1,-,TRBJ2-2,CSDGTVANTGELFF,TGCAGCGATGGGACAGTCGCGAACACCGGGGAGCTGTTTTTT
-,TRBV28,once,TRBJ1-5,CASSLSGLGQPQHF,TGTGCCAGCAGTTTATCCGGGCTCGGTCAGCCCCAGCATTTT
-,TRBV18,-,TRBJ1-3,CASSPGQRRRNTIYF,TGTGCCAGCTCACCCGGACAGCGCCGTAGAAACACCATATATTTT
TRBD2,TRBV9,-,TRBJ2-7,CASSVVAGGISEQYF,TGTGCCAGCAGCGTAGTTGCGGGAGGAATTAGCGAGCAGTACTTC
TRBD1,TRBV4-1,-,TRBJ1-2,CASSGEAPGQGAYGYTF,TGCGCCAGCAGCGGCGAAGCGCCGGGACAGGGGGCCTATGGCTACACCTTC
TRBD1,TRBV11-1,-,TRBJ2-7,CASSPGGRYEQYF,TGTGCCAGCAGCCCAGGGGGCCGCTACGAGCAGTACTTC
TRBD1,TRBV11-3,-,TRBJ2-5,CASSSQTAGTGRQETQYF,TGTGCCAGCAGCTCTCAAACCGCCGGGACAGGGCGGCAAGAGACCCAGTACTTC
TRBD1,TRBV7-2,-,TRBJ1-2,CASSSWTGDYGYTF,TGTGCCAGCAGCTCCTGGACAGGGGATTATGGCTACACCTTC
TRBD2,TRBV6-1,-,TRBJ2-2,CASSETSGSTGELFF,TGTGCCAGCAGTGAAACTAGCGGATCCACCGGGGAGCTGTTTTTT
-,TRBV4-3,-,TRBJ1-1,CASSQTQVSSNTEAFF,TGCGCCAGCAGCCAGACCCAGGTCTCCTCTAACACTGAAGCTTTCTTT
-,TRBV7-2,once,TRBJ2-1,CASSLGGLDEQFF,TGTGCCAGCAGCTTGGGGGGTTTGGATGAGCAGTTCTTC
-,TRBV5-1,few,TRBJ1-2,CASLWSHYGYTF,TGCGCGAGCTTATGGTCCCACTATGGCTACACCTTC
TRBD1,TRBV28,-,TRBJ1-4,CASKDRAKSEKLFF,TGTGCCAGCAAGGACAGGGCCAAAAGTGAAAAACTGTTTTTT
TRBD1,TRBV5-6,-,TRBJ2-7,CASSLGQELSYEQYF,TGTGCCAGCAGCCTTGGACAGGAGCTATCCTACGAGCAGTACTTC
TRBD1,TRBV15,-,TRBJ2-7,CATSREGTGVEEQYF,TGTGCCACCAGCAGGGAGGGGACAGGGGTGGAGGAGCAGTACTTC
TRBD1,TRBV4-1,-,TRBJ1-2,CASSQDGTARGNTF,TGCGCCAGCAGCCAAGACGGGACAGCCCGGGGGAACACCTTC
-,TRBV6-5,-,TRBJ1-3,CASSYRRNSGNTIYF,TGTGCCAGCAGTTACAGGAGGAACTCTGGAAACACCATATATTTT
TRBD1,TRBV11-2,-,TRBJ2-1,CASSFPNGQGEFF,TGTGCCAGCAGCTTCCCCAACGGACAGGGGGAGTTCTTC
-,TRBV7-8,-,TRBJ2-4,CASSISRVLLAKNIQYF,TGTGCCAGCAGCATTTCCAGGGTCCTTCTAGCCAAAAACATTCAGTACTTC
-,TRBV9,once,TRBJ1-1,CASSASPQGSEAFF,TGTGCCAGCAGCGCTTCACCGCAGGGGTCTGAAGCTTTCTTT
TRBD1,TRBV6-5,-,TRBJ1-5,CASRDSRSNQPQHF,TGTGCCAGCCGGGACAGTCGGAGCAATCAGCCCCAGCATTTT
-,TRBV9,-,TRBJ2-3,CASSEDRASTDTQYF,TGTGCCAGCAGCGAGGACAGAGCTAGCACAGATACGCAGTATTTT
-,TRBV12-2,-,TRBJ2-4,CASRSTWTPKFQYF,TGTGCAAGTCGCTCCACATGGACTCCGAAATTTCAGTACTTC
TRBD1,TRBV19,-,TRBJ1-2,CASKSGTGVSGYTF,TGTGCCAGTAAATCCGGGACAGGGGTCTCTGGCTACACCTTC
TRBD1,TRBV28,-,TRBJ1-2,CASSSPTGRGYGYTF,TGTGCCAGCAGTTCCCCGACAGGGAGGGGGTATGGCTACACCTTC
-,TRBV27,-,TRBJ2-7,CASSTQGGAVPKEQYF,TGTGCCAGCAGTACGCAAGGTGGGGCGGTCCCTAAGGAGCAGTACTTC